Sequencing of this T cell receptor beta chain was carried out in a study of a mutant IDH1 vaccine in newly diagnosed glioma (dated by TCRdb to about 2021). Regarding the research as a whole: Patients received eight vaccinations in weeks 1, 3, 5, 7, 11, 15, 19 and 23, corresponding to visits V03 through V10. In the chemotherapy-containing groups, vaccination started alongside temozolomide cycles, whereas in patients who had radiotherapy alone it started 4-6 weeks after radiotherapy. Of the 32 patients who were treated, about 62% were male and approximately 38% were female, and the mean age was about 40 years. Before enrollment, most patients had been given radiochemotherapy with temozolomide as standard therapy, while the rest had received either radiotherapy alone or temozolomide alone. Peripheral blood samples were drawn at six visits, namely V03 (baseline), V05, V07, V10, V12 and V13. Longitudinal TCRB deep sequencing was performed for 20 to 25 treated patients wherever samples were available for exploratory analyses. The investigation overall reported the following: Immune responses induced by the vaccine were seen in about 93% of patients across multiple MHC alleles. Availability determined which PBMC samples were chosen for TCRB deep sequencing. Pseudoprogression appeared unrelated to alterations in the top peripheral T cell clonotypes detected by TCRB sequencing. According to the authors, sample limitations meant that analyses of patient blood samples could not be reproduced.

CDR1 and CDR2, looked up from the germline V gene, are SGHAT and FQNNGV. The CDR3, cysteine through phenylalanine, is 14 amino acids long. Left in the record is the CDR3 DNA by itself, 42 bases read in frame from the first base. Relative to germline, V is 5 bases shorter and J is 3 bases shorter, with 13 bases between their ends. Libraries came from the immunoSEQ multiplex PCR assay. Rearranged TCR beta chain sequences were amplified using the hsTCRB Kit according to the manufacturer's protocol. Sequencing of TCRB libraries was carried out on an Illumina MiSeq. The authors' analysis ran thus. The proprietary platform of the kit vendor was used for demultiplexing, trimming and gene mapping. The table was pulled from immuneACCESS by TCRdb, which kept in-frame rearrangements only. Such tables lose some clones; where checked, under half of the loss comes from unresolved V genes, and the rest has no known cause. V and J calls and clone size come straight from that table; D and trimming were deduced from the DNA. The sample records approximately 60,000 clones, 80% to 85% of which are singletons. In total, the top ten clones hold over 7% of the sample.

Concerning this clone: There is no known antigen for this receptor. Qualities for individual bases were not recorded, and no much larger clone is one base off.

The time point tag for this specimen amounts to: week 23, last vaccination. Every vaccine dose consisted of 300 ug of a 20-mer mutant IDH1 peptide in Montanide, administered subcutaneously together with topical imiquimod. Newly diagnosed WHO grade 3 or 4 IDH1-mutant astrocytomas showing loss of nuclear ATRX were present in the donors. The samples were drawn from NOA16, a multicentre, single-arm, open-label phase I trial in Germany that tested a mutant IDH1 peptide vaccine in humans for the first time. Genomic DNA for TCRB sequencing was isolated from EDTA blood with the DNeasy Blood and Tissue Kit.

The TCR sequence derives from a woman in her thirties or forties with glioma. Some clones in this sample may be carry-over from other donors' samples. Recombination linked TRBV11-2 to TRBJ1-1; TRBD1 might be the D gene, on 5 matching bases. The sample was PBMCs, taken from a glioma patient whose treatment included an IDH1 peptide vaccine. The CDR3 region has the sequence CASSPRRGDTEAFF. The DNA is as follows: TGTGCCAGCAGCCCCCGACGGGGCGACACTGAAGCTTTCTTT. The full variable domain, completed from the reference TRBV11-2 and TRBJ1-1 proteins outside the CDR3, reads EAGVAQSPRYKIIEKRQSVAFWCNPISGHATLYWYQQILGQGPKLLIQFQNNGVVDDSQLPKDRFSAERLKGVDSTLKIQPAKLEDSAVYLCASSPRRGDTEAFFGQGTRLTVV.